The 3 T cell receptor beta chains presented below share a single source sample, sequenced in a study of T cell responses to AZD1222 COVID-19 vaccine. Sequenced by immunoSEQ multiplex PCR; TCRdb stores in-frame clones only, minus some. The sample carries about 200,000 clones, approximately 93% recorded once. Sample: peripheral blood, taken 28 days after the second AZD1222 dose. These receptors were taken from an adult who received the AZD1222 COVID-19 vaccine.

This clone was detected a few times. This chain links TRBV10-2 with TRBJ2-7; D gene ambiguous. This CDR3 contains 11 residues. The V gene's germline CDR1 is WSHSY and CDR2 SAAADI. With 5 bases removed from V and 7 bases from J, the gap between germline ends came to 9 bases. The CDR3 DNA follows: TGCGCCAGCAGTCCCTCGACGGAGCAGTACTTC. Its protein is CASSPSTEQYF.

This chain's CDR3 is CASPGQGKTSNQPQHF. In DNA form, the CDR3 reads TGCGCCAGCCCGGGACAGGGGAAAACTAGCAATCAGCCCCAGCATTTT. The chain links TRBV5-1 to TRBJ1-5; 10 bases agree with TRBD1. J gave up 0 bases and V 7 bases, and 7 bases lay outside the gene matches. The CDR3 has 16 amino acids. The germline gives CDR1 SGHRS, CDR2 YFSETQ.

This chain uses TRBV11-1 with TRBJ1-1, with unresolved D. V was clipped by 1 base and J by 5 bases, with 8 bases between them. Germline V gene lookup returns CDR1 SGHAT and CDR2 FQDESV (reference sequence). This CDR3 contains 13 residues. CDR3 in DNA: TGTGCCAGCAGCTTAGGGGTGGGGACTGAAGCTTTCTTT. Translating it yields CASSLGVGTEAFF. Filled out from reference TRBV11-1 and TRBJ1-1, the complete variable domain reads EAEVAQSPRYKITEKSQAVAFWCDPISGHATLYWYRQILGQGPELLVQFQDESVVDDSQLPKDRFSAERLKGVDSTLKIQPAELGDSAMYLCASSLGVGTEAFFGQGTRLTVV.